Below are 20 T cell receptor beta chains sequenced from a single sample in a study of cytomegalovirus exposure and HLA in healthy donors. The PCR employed 60 Vbeta primers together with 13 Jbeta primers. Method: immunoSEQ multiplex PCR; TCRdb's copy keeps in-frame clones and lacks some. In the table there are under 200,000 clones, approximately 80% of which are singletons. Sequencing input: PBMCs. The receptors stem from a male donor in good health and CMV-seropositive.

This clone has just one count. This rearrangement joins TRBV4-3 to TRBJ1-4, with D perhaps TRBD1 (5 bases). Trimming cost V 0 bases and J 8 bases, with 13 bases left between them. The CDR3 is 15 residues long. CDR1 is LGHNA and CDR2 is YSLEER in the germline V gene. The CDR3 protein is CASSQDKGRSEKLFF. The CDR3 nucleotides read TGCGCCAGCAGCCAAGACAAGGGGCGCTCGGAAAAACTGTTTTTT.

The chain recombines TRBV7-2 with TRBJ1-4, with no clear D. The germline V gene has CDR1 SGHTA and CDR2 FQGNSA. The CDR3 is 15 amino acids. V was pared by 1 base and J by 7 bases, with 13 bases between. The DNA of the CDR3 is TGTGCCAGCAGCTTAGGTGACTACGACTCTGAAAAACTGTTTTTT. Protein product: CASSLGDYDSEKLFF. Filled out from reference TRBV7-2 and TRBJ1-4, the complete variable domain reads GAGVSQSPSNKVTEKGKDVELRCDPISGHTALYWYRQSLGQGLEFLIYFQGNSAPDKSGLPSDRFSAERTGGSVSTLTIQRTQQEDSAVYLCASSLGDYDSEKLFFGSGTQLSVL.

The V call is TRBV6-6, the J call TRBJ2-5; 10 positions match TRBD1. The last part of the DNA fits TRBJ2-7 better; the J call may be wrong. The CDR3 consists of 14 residues. Germline V lookup: CDR1 MNHNY, CDR2 SVGAGI (reference sequence). The CDR3 DNA follows: TGTGCCAGCGGAACCGGGACAGGGGTTCTCGAGCAGTACTTC. This translates into CASGTGTGVLEQYF.

The CDR3 loop reads CASSPPGQKYGYTF. The DNA of the CDR3 is TGTGCCAGCTCACCACCGGGACAGAAGTATGGCTACACCTTC. This chain uses TRBV18 with TRBJ1-2; TRBD1 aligns across 7 bases. CDR3 size: 14 residues. Germline CDR1 KGHSH, CDR2 LQKENI. The ends lost 0 bases at V and 5 bases at J; junction bases unmatched: 3.

The chain joins TRBV19 to TRBJ2-7; TRBD1 aligns across 10 bases. From germline, CDR1 is LNHDA and CDR2 SQIVND (reference sequence). CDR3 size: 16 residues. V lost 5 bases, J lost 2 bases, and 9 bases stayed unmatched. This CDR3 reads CASSPWGGTGAYEQYF. The CDR3 DNA reads as TGTGCCAGTAGTCCATGGGGGGGGACAGGGGCCTACGAGCAGTACTTC.

The rearrangement joins TRBV5-1 to TRBJ2-7; 7 nucleotides match TRBD1. Germline V gene data show CDR1 as SGHRS and CDR2 as YFSETQ. V shed 5 bases, J shed 3 bases, and the junction held 11 bases outside the gene matches. The CDR3 spans 15 residues. CDR3 sequence: CASRNTGTARYEQYF. The CDR3 coding sequence is TGCGCCAGCAGAAACACCGGGACAGCGCGCTACGAGCAGTACTTC.

This rearrangement joins TRBV13 to TRBJ2-3, with 8 positions matching TRBD2. The CDR3 length is 12 residues. Losses at the gene ends were 10 bases for V and 5 bases for J; bases not matched to a gene: 5. Germline V gene sequence: CDR1 PRHDT, CDR2 FYEKMQ (reference sequence). The CDR3 coding sequence is TGTGCCACCCAGCGGGGGCGAGATACGCAGTATTTT. This encodes CATQRGRDTQYF.

This sequence joins TRBV27 and TRBJ1-1; D is possibly TRBD1 (6 bases). The CDR3 has 14 residues. Per germline, CDR1 MNHEY and CDR2 SMNVEV (reference sequence). V dropped 0 bases and J dropped 3 bases, with 8 bases sitting between them. The CDR3 protein is CASSLSGAYTEAFF. The CDR3 DNA reads TGTGCCAGCAGTTTATCGGGGGCGTACACTGAAGCTTTCTTT.

This chain connects TRBV19 to TRBJ2-7, with 9 nucleotides matching TRBD2. Losses at the gene ends were 3 bases for V and 6 bases for J; bases not matched to a gene: 9. Germline V CDR1 and CDR2: LNHDA, SQIVND (reference sequence). There are 15 residues in the CDR3. The chain's CDR3 is CASSIGGTSSIEQYF. The CDR3 DNA reads as TGTGCCAGTAGTATTGGTGGGACTAGCTCTATCGAGCAGTACTTC.

The chain recombines TRBV19 with TRBJ1-2; possible D gene TRBD1, 5 bases. Trimming took off 2 bases at V and 5 bases at J, with 9 bases between the two ends. This CDR3 is 13 amino acids long. Germline V gives CDR1 LNHDA, CDR2 SQIVND (reference sequence). The CDR3 spells CASSIRGEYGYTF. In nucleotides, the CDR3 is TGTGCCAGTAGTATAAGGGGCGAATATGGCTACACCTTC.

The V call is TRBV10-3, the J call TRBJ2-7, with 9 positions matching TRBD2. The germline V gene encodes CDR1 ENHRY and CDR2 SYGVKD. The CDR3 contains 14 residues. Unmatched junction bases numbered 9, after V lost 6 bases and J lost 6 bases. CDR3 sequence (DNA): TGTGCCATCAGGATAGCGGGGGAGAAGGGCGAGCAGTACTTC. Its protein is CAIRIAGEKGEQYF.

The chain employs TRBV11-2 and TRBJ2-2; 8 nucleotides align to TRBD2. The CDR3 consists of 16 residues. Per the germline V gene, CDR1 is SGHAT and CDR2 is FQNNGV. After removal of 6 bases from V and 3 bases from J, the junction contained 9 bases not matched to a gene. The CDR3 region is CASSSTAGAHTGELFF. In nucleotides, the CDR3 is TGTGCCAGCAGTTCCACAGCGGGGGCTCACACCGGGGAGCTGTTTTTT.

The CDR3 DNA is TGTGCCAGCAGCTTTAGACAGGGCAGGGCTGAAAAACTGTTTTTT. Encoded protein: CASSFRQGRAEKLFF. J is TRBJ1-4 and V is TRBV7-2, with 7 bases lining up with TRBD1. The CDR3 is made up of 15 amino acids. CDR1 SGHTA and CDR2 FQGNSA come from the germline V gene. Trimming at V came to 3 bases and at J to 7 bases, leaving 8 bases not matched to a gene.

CDR3 loop: CAWSVSAGPHEQFF. The CDR3 DNA reads TGTGCCTGGAGTGTGTCGGCGGGACCCCATGAGCAGTTCTTC. This chain uses TRBV30 with TRBJ2-1; D may be TRBD2 (6 bases). Germline loops: CDR1 GTSNPN, CDR2 SVGIG (reference sequence). Trimming removed 0 bases at V and 8 bases at J, with 14 bases between. The CDR3 consists of 14 residues.

J is TRBJ1-3 and V is TRBV7-2, with D hard to call. Trimming took 6 bases from V and 4 from J, leaving 10 bases between them. The CDR3 runs to 13 residues. Germline V gives CDR1 SGHTA, CDR2 FQGNSA. CDR3 sequence: CASSLAGGNTIYF. The CDR3 DNA follows: TGTGCCAGCAGTCTGGCGGGAGGAAACACCATATATTTT.

The chain is built from TRBV27 and TRBJ1-5, with TRBD1 matching 8 bases. CDR3 size: 14 residues. Trimming removed 5 bases from V and 7 bases from J; junction bases left unmatched: 7. The germline gives CDR1 MNHEY, CDR2 SMNVEV (reference sequence). The CDR3 sequence is CASSAGTGGQPQHF. The DNA of the CDR3 is TGTGCCAGCAGTGCCGGGACAGGCGGGCAGCCCCAGCATTTT.

The chain uses TRBV5-1 and TRBJ2-5; 9 bases agree with TRBD2. In germline, CDR1 is SGHRS, CDR2 YFSETQ. J gave up 2 bases and V 4 bases, and 12 bases lay outside the gene matches. This CDR3 spans 17 amino acids. CDR3 in amino acids: CASSPIWTSVGQETQYF. The CDR3 DNA reads TGCGCCAGCAGCCCCATTTGGACTAGCGTTGGGCAAGAGACCCAGTACTTC.

The chain couples TRBV19 to TRBJ2-4, with D uncertain. Germline assignment: CDR1 LNHDA and CDR2 SQIVND (reference sequence). CDR3 length equals 13 residues. With 5 bases removed from V and 7 bases from J, the gap between germline ends came to 12 bases. The CDR3 spells CASSDLLLNIQYF. CDR3 nucleotide sequence: TGTGCCAGTAGTGATCTACTGCTTAACATTCAGTACTTC.

This chain links TRBV14 with TRBJ1-6, with 12 bases lining up with TRBD1. CDR3 length: 16 amino acids. V was pared by 5 bases and J by 9 bases, with 8 bases of the junction left unmatched. Germline V gives CDR1 SGHDN, CDR2 FVKESK. The CDR3, as DNA: TGTGCCAGCAGCAGGGGACAGGGGGCCTTATTTTCACCCCTCCACTTT. Its translation: CASSRGQGALFSPLHF.

The rearrangement uses TRBV7-6 and TRBJ1-2; no clear D. V was pared by 3 bases and J by 3 bases, with 14 bases between. This CDR3 comprises 15 residues. CDR1 SGHVS and CDR2 FNYEAQ come from the germline V gene. For the CDR3, the DNA is TGTGCCAGCAGCTTCGGGGAAGGGATCGACTATGGCTACACCTTC. This gives the protein CASSFGEGIDYGYTF.